One and the same sample provided the 10 T cell receptor beta chains below, sequenced in a study of blood T cell repertoires in COVID-19. Sequencing used immunoSEQ multiplex PCR; TCRdb keeps in-frame clones, though not all of them. The sample contains about 370,000 clones, around 87% of which appear only once. The sequenced material came from peripheral blood. Receptor source: a woman aged 25-40 years with COVID-19, enrolled during active disease.

The V gene is TRBV4-2, the J gene TRBJ2-1; 14 bases are shared with TRBD2. Germline V CDR1 and CDR2: LGHNA, YNFKEQ. V was pared by 5 bases and J by 9 bases, with 3 bases of the junction left unmatched. CDR3 length: 14 amino acids. CDR3 DNA sequence: TGTGCCAGCAGCGAGGGACTAGCGGGAGCTGAGCAGTTCTTC. Its protein product is CASSEGLAGAEQFF.

The J gene is TRBJ1-1, the V gene TRBV7-9; D remains unclear. Germline V lookup: CDR1 SEHNR, CDR2 FQNEAQ (reference sequence). Trimming pared 7 bases from V and 4 bases from J, leaving 10 bases between. The CDR3 has 12 residues. This CDR3 reads CASTPEVTEAFF. CDR3 in DNA: TGTGCCAGCACCCCCGAGGTCACTGAAGCTTTCTTT. Combining the CDR3 with reference TRBV7-9 and TRBJ1-1 gives the whole variable domain DTGVSQNPRHKITKRGQNVTFRCDPISEHNRLYWYRQTLGQGPEFLTYFQNEAQLEKSRLLSDRFSAERPKGSFSTLEIQRTEQGDSAMYLCASTPEVTEAFFGQGTRLTVV.

V and J are TRBV15 and TRBJ2-7, with TRBD1 matching 7 bases. Germline V gene sequence: CDR1 LNHNV, CDR2 YYDKDF (reference sequence). The CDR3 has 17 residues. The V segment lost 0 bases and the J segment 5 bases; nucleotides outside the gene matches: 13. The CDR3 region is CATSRDKWRQGINEQYF. In DNA, the CDR3 is TGTGCCACCAGCAGAGATAAATGGAGACAGGGCATCAACGAGCAGTACTTC.

This chain uses TRBV11-2 with TRBJ2-7, with 7 bases matching TRBD1. J gave up 2 bases and V 3 bases, and 7 bases lay outside the gene matches. This CDR3 contains 15 residues. Germline CDR1 and CDR2: SGHAT and FQNNGV. The CDR3 protein is CASSFGTARTYEQYF. The CDR3 nucleotides are TGTGCCAGCAGCTTTGGGACAGCCCGAACCTACGAGCAGTACTTC.

The genes are TRBV6-5 and TRBJ1-6, with TRBD1 as a possible D gene (5 bases). The CDR3 runs 12 residues. Trimming left V 0 bases short and J 16 bases short, with 10 bases between. Germline CDR1 and CDR2: MNHEY and SVGAGI. In DNA, the CDR3 is TGTGCCAGCAGTTACTCAGACAGAGCTCTCCACTTT. Translated: CASSYSDRALHF.

This clone was picked up one time. The chain carries TRBV19 and TRBJ2-7; D may be TRBD1 (7 bases). Trimming pared 6 bases from V and 4 bases from J, leaving 22 bases between. Germline CDR1 LNHDA, CDR2 SQIVND (reference sequence). The CDR3 sequence is 16 residues long. As DNA, the CDR3 is TGTGCCAGTAGCCCCGGGGGACAGAGGGGATCTTACGAGCAGTACTTC. Amino acids: CASSPGGQRGSYEQYF.

This clone has only a few counts. This chain joins TRBV18 and TRBJ2-4; 10 bases align to TRBD2. Germline V CDR1 and CDR2: KGHSH, LQKENI. Unmatched junction bases numbered 13, after V lost 4 bases and J lost 13 bases. The CDR3 covers 15 residues. The CDR3 DNA reads as TGTGCCAGCTCACGCGGACAAGGACTAGCGGAAATCCAGTACTTC. This gives the protein CASSRGQGLAEIQYF.

CDR3 in amino acids: CASSYSRLAGQYEQYF. For the CDR3, the DNA is TGTGCCAGCAGTTACTCTAGGCTAGCGGGACAATACGAGCAGTACTTC. The chain uses TRBV6-2 or TRBV6-3 and TRBJ2-7, with 9 bases identical to TRBD2. There are 16 residues in the CDR3. After removal of 0 bases from V and 4 bases from J, the junction contained 7 bases not matched to a gene. Germline CDR1 is MNHEY and CDR2 is SVGEGT.

This chain connects TRBV5-4 to TRBJ2-1; 14 bases agree with TRBD2. Per the germline V gene, CDR1 is SGHNT and CDR2 is YYREEE (reference sequence). This CDR3 is built from 16 residues. V lost 0 bases to trimming and J lost 8 bases; unmatched junction nucleotides: 4. The CDR3 reads CASSLGGLAGGDEQFF. The CDR3 DNA reads as TGTGCCAGCAGCTTGGGTGGACTAGCGGGGGGTGATGAGCAGTTCTTC.

This clone was seen more than once but under ten times. The genes are TRBV4-1 and TRBJ2-7; 7 positions match TRBD1. Germline values: CDR1 MGHRA, CDR2 YSYEKL. J was trimmed by 3 bases and V by 6 bases; bases with no gene match: 11. The CDR3 runs 15 residues. In DNA, the CDR3 is TGCGCCAGCAGACATTTGGACAGGCTGGTCTACGAGCAGTACTTC. Its translation: CASRHLDRLVYEQYF.